The 25 T cell receptor beta chains in this list originate from one sample, sequenced in a study of T cell repertoires in cytomegalovirus infection. Each CDR3 protein is one row after TCRdb ran MiXCR on the reads. The sample holds approximately 500,000 distinct CDR3 sequences, more than 15% seen once. Sequencing was performed on CD8+ T cells from PBMCs. The receptors were gathered from a human donor in good health (CMV status not recorded). Some clones in this sample may be carry-over from other donors' samples.

The J gene is TRBJ1-5, the V gene TRBV27; D gene ambiguous. The CDR3 is made up of 15 amino acids. CDR1 is MNHEY and CDR2 is SMNVEV in the germline V gene (reference sequence). Between the trimmed V and J ends, which lost 5 bases and 0 bases, there was a span of 11 bases. The CDR3 nucleotides read TGTGCCAGCAGTGGCGACACGGATAGCAATCAGCCCCAGCATTTT. Amino acid sequence: CASSGDTDSNQPQHF.

This clonotype was counted only a few times. The rearrangement links TRBV6-2 or TRBV6-3 to TRBJ2-3; D possibly corresponds to TRBD2 (6 bases). Germline lookup yields CDR1 MNHEY and CDR2 SVGEGT. Trimming took 5 bases from V and 0 from J, leaving 12 bases between them. The length of the CDR3 is 15 residues. The CDR3 is CASSGTVGSTDTQYF. As DNA, the CDR3 is TGTGCCAGCAGTGGGACTGTGGGGAGCACAGATACGCAGTATTTT.

The rearrangement joins TRBV7-3 to TRBJ2-3; 7 bases fit TRBD2. CDR3 size: 14 residues. CDR1 is SGHTA and CDR2 is FQGTGA in the germline V gene. Trimming took 5 bases from V and 4 from J; bases not matched to a gene: 6. This CDR3 reads CASSNSGGSDTQYF. In DNA form, the CDR3 reads TGTGCCAGCAGCAATTCGGGGGGTTCAGATACGCAGTATTTT.

This sequence joins TRBV4-1 and TRBJ2-5; D perhaps matches TRBD1 (5 bases). V lost 2 bases and J 4 bases, leaving 8 bases between the germline ends. The CDR3 covers 13 residues. Germline CDR1 and CDR2: MGHRA and YSYEKL. CDR3 nucleotides: TGCGCCAGCAGCCAACCAGGGTTAGAGACCCAGTACTTC. This sequence encodes CASSQPGLETQYF.

The genes are TRBV24-1 and TRBJ1-5; no firm D call. Trimming left V 5 bases short and J 4 bases short, with 23 bases between. CDR1 and CDR2 (germline): KGHDR, SFDVKD. CDR3 length: 18 residues. CDR3 coding DNA: TGTGCCACCAGTGGATCGGGTGGGCCCCAATCATATAATCAGCCCCAGCATTTT. This translates into CATSGSGGPQSYNQPQHF.

This clonotype was seen only a few times. This may stem from a read error, because a much larger clone lies one nucleotide away. This chain joins TRBV7-3 and TRBJ2-1; D unresolved. This CDR3 is built from 15 residues. In germline, CDR1 is SGHTA, CDR2 FQGTGA. The chain's CDR3 is CASSYLPSLYNEHFF. Here the CDR3 DNA reads TGTGCCAGCAGCTATTTGCCTTCTCTGTACAATGAGCACTTCTTC.

The sample holds many counts of this clonotype. This chain links TRBV7-6 with TRBJ1-4; a possible D gene is TRBD1 (5 bases). V gave up 1 base and J gave up 3 bases, with 9 bases separating them. The CDR3 spans 15 residues. CDR1 is SGHVS and CDR2 is FNYEAQ in the germline V gene. CDR3 protein: CASSLDWGPNEKLFF. The CDR3 bases are TGTGCCAGCAGCTTAGATTGGGGACCTAATGAAAAACTGTTTTTT.

V gene TRBV6-5 combines with J gene TRBJ1-5; 10 positions agree with TRBD1. The germline V gene encodes CDR1 MNHEY and CDR2 SVGAGI. J was trimmed by 3 bases and V by 4 bases; bases with no gene match: 3. The CDR3 is 15 residues long. DNA for the CDR3: TGTGCCAGCAGTTCGGACAGGGGGATCAATCAGCCCCAGCATTTT. Translating it yields CASSSDRGINQPQHF.

V is TRBV29-1 and J is TRBJ2-1; 9 bases match TRBD1. The germline gives CDR1 SQVTM, CDR2 ANQGSEA. V trimming: 3 bases; J trimming: 8 bases; junction bases outside the gene matches: 14. The CDR3 spans 16 residues. The CDR3 nucleotides read TGCAGCGTTGACGATTGGACTACAACAGGGGGCCATGAGCAGTTCTTC. Translated: CSVDDWTTTGGHEQFF.

The V call is TRBV7-9, the J call TRBJ1-1; TRBD1 agrees at 7 bases. Germline-derived CDR1 and CDR2 are SEHNR and FQNEAQ (reference sequence). V lost 0 bases to trimming and J lost 8 bases; unmatched junction nucleotides: 3. The CDR3 consists of 13 residues. CDR3 nucleotides: TGTGCCAGCAGCTTAGCGAGGGGACAGGAAGCTTTCTTT. Translation gives CASSLARGQEAFF. The full variable domain, in which reference TRBV7-9 and TRBJ1-1 provide the parts outside the CDR3, is DTGVSQNPRHKITKRGQNVTFRCDPISEHNRLYWYRQTLGQGPEFLTYFQNEAQLEKSRLLSDRFSAERPKGSFSTLEIQRTEQGDSAMYLCASSLARGQEAFFGQGTRLTVV.

This clonotype was seen repeatedly, ten times or more. This rearrangement joins TRBV28 to TRBJ1-5; no clear D gene. Trimming removed 6 bases from V and 4 bases from J, with 16 bases in between. This CDR3 region has 15 residues. Germline V gene data show CDR1 as MDHEN and CDR2 as SYDVKM. The CDR3 is CASRKTSFGNQPQHF. CDR3 in DNA: TGTGCCAGCAGGAAGACTAGTTTTGGGAATCAGCCCCAGCATTTT.

This clonotype was seen a handful of times. V is TRBV27 and J is TRBJ2-7; D unclear. The CDR3 is 12 residues long. Trimming removed 3 bases from V and 4 bases from J, with 7 bases in between. Germline V lookup: CDR1 MNHEY, CDR2 SMNVEV (reference sequence). CDR3 in amino acids: CASSFNEYEQYF. The CDR3 region has the DNA TGTGCCAGCAGTTTTAATGAATACGAGCAGTACTTC.

This clonotype occurred a few times. This chain joins TRBV5-1 and TRBJ2-3; 8 positions agree with TRBD2. Germline CDR1 SGHRS, CDR2 YFSETQ. The CDR3 sequence is 20 residues long. Losses at the gene ends were 0 bases for V and 1 base for J; bases not matched to a gene: 16. The CDR3 spells CASSLDRGSGLAPRTDTQYF. In DNA form, the CDR3 reads TGCGCCAGCAGCTTGGACCGAGGATCCGGACTAGCCCCTCGCACAGATACGCAGTATTTT.

This clonotype was observed at least ten times. J is TRBJ1-3 and V is TRBV6-1, with a tentative D call TRBD1 (5 bases). Germline assignment: CDR1 MNHNS and CDR2 SASEGT. V gave up 6 bases and J gave up 0 bases, with 27 bases separating them. This CDR3 has 20 residues. DNA of the CDR3: TGTGCCAGCAGCCCTAGGACCGACAGCCCGAAGGATGTCTCTGGAAACACCATATATTTT. Its translation is CASSPRTDSPKDVSGNTIYF.

With respect to this clonotype: The CDR3 carries no conserved terminal phenylalanine or tryptophan, so it likely arises from a read error. The CDR3 is CASSHGTEILKGYTL. CDR3 in DNA: TGTGCCAGCAGCCACGGGACAGAAATATTAAAGGGCTACACCTTA. This chain uses TRBV12-3 or TRBV12-4 with TRBJ1-2, with TRBD1 matching 7 bases. V shed 6 bases and J 8 bases; nucleotides not matched to a gene: 15. The CDR3 runs to 15 residues.

V and J are TRBV23-1 and TRBJ1-5; TRBD1 agrees at 11 bases. TRBV23-1 is labeled an ORF, and its function is uncertain. This CDR3 has 17 residues. Trimming at V came to 3 bases and at J to 2 bases, leaving 6 bases not matched to a gene. The CDR3 spells CASSHSPGQGGNQPQHF. The CDR3 bases are TGCGCCAGCAGTCATTCCCCGGGACAGGGGGGCAATCAGCCCCAGCATTTT.

This clonotype was detected ten times or more. The chain employs TRBV7-2 and TRBJ2-3; D might be TRBD2 (6 bases). Germline assignment: CDR1 SGHTA and CDR2 FQGNSA. Deletions cut 2 bases from V and 0 bases from J, with 12 bases between. This CDR3 has 16 amino acids. The CDR3 here is CASSLYAGSSTDTQYF. CDR3 DNA sequence: TGTGCCAGCAGCTTATACGCGGGATCTAGCACAGATACGCAGTATTTT.

V and J are TRBV9 and TRBJ1-1; D is unclear. V lost 0 bases to trimming and J lost 0 bases, with 6 bases between them. There are 14 residues in the CDR3. In germline, CDR1 is SGDLS, CDR2 YYNGEE. The CDR3 reads CASSVGAMNTEAFF. The CDR3 DNA reads TGTGCCAGCAGCGTAGGAGCTATGAACACTGAAGCTTTCTTT.

The rearrangement uses TRBV6-5 and TRBJ2-7; 8 bases map to TRBD1. Germline V CDR1 and CDR2: MNHEY, SVGAGI. V lost 2 bases and J lost 3; bases outside the gene matches: 6. The CDR3 contains 15 residues. This chain's CDR3 is CASSYLSGQVYEQYF. CDR3 coding DNA: TGTGCCAGCAGTTACCTATCGGGACAGGTCTACGAGCAGTACTTC.

Many counts were recorded for this clonotype. As DNA, the CDR3 is TGTGCCAGCAGCCGGACAGGGGAATTAGCCAAAAACATTCAGTACTTC. Translation: CASSRTGELAKNIQYF. The rearrangement joins TRBV7-6 to TRBJ2-4, with 9 bases identical to TRBD1. The length of the CDR3 is 16 residues. Germline V gene data show CDR1 as SGHVS and CDR2 as FNYEAQ. V lost 5 bases to trimming and J lost 0 bases; unmatched junction nucleotides: 5.

This clonotype was recorded a few times. J is TRBJ2-7 and V is TRBV20-1; D unclear. The germline gives CDR1 DFQATT, CDR2 SNEGSKA (reference sequence). CDR3 length: 13 residues. Trimming pared 0 bases from V and 0 bases from J, leaving 6 bases between. The CDR3 is CSARERSSYEQYF. The CDR3, as DNA: TGCAGTGCTAGAGAACGGTCCTCCTACGAGCAGTACTTC.

The chain combines TRBV15 with TRBJ2-3; D is unclear. The CDR3 sequence is 14 residues long. The V gene lost 5 bases and the J gene lost 2 bases, with 11 bases spanning the gap. Germline CDR1 and CDR2: LNHNV and YYDKDF (reference sequence). In nucleotides, the CDR3 is TGTGCCACCAGCGTGGGCTGGCTCACAGATACGCAGTATTTT. As protein: CATSVGWLTDTQYF. The whole variable domain, remainder taken from reference TRBV15 and TRBJ2-3, is DAMVIQNPRYQVTQFGKPVTLSCSQTLNHNVMYWYQQKSSQAPKLLFHYYDKDFNNEADTPDNFQSRRPNTSFCFLDIRSPGLGDTAMYLCATSVGWLTDTQYFGPGTRLTVL.

The rearrangement links TRBV10-3 to TRBJ2-2; no firm D call. This CDR3 has 14 residues. V was trimmed by 3 bases and J by 1 base, leaving 6 bases between them. Germline V gene lookup returns CDR1 ENHRY and CDR2 SYGVKD. CDR3 sequence (DNA): TGTGCCATCAGTGAACGGATGAACACCGGGGAGCTGTTTTTT. This encodes CAISERMNTGELFF.

This clonotype appeared many times. The chain recombines TRBV14 with TRBJ2-3, with D perhaps TRBD1 (6 bases). The V end was cut by 4 bases, the J end by 3 bases, with 11 bases between. CDR1 and CDR2 (germline): SGHDN, FVKESK. This CDR3 is 14 amino acids long. The CDR3 spells CASSPGQLTDTQYF. The CDR3 bases are TGTGCCAGCAGCCCAGGACAGCTAACAGATACGCAGTATTTT.

This clonotype was seen at least ten times. The chain joins TRBV28 to TRBJ2-3; D is perhaps TRBD2 (6 bases). The CDR3 contains 14 residues. Looked up from germline, CDR1 is MDHEN and CDR2 is SYDVKM. Trimming stripped 2 bases from V and 6 bases from J, with 12 bases between. This chain's CDR3 is CASSLAGPEDTQYF. Written as DNA, the CDR3 is TGTGCCAGCAGTTTAGCGGGACCCGAGGATACGCAGTATTTT.